The clone carrying this T cell receptor (beta chain) was seen many times. With a J-beta primer mix and a sample-barcoded 5' primer, a second PCR ran about 7 to 11 cycles. CDR3-containing paired-end reads numbered at least 3 million in each sample. TCRdb used MiXCR to reprocess the 5' RACE reads, holding one entry per CDR3 protein. The data contain 1.5 million to 2 million distinct CDR3 sequences, 28% of them seen just once; the ten biggest clones take up less than 9.5%. The germline V gene encodes CDR1 DFQATT and CDR2 SNEGSKA (reference sequence). Trimming left V 5 bases short and J 1 base short, with 9 bases between. The CDR3 loop spans 14 amino acids. This entry belongs to a study of blood T cells in healthy people across ages.

The source material was blood. The V gene is TRBV20-1, the J gene TRBJ2-6; D is ambiguous. The receptor comes from a woman in her 30s in good health. CDR3 nucleotide sequence: TGCAGTGCTTCGGAGTGGTCTGGGGCCAACGTCCTGACTTTC. It yields the protein CSASEWSGANVLTF.